This is a list of T cell receptor beta chains from one sample in a study of spatial heterogeneity in lung cancer. MiXCR was run by TCRdb on the 5' RACE reads, yielding one entry per CDR3 protein. The table has about 92,000 distinct CDR3 sequences, less than 15% seen once; the top ten hold about 41%. The starting material was PBMCs, obtained at surgery. These receptors all come from a male donor with early-stage non-small cell lung cancer. CDR3s leave out the opening cysteine and the closing phenylalanine or tryptophan.

TRBV7-9,TRBJ2-2,ASRTGTGISGELF
TRBV20-1,TRBJ2-4,SAKDIAKNIQY
TRBV3-1,TRBJ2-2,ASSQGPTASTGELF
TRBV7-6,TRBJ2-5,ASSSGTSGFQETQY
TRBV6-2/TRBV6-3,TRBJ1-1,ASSRQGNTEAF
TRBV6-5,TRBJ2-7,ASRRQGIFEQY
TRBV10-3,TRBJ2-4,AISSGAKNIQY
TRBV15,TRBJ2-7,ATSRTGGTYEQY
TRBV11-2,TRBJ2-2,ASSSVANTGELF
TRBV12-3/TRBV12-4,TRBJ1-1,ASSFSGNTEAF
TRBV10-3,TRBJ1-5,AISEPGGGQPQH
TRBV28,TRBJ2-1,ASSPAGGPHNEQF
TRBV5-1,TRBJ2-3,ASSSNPGLAGGPSNTKY
TRBV28,TRBJ2-3,ASSIGGIGTDTQY
TRBV7-9,TRBJ1-1,ASSKGTNTEAF
TRBV6-5,TRBJ2-3,ASSYGLAGAQY
TRBV7-2,TRBJ2-1,ASSPNRRASGNNEQF
TRBV28,TRBJ2-7,ASSSPYEQY
TRBV4-3,TRBJ1-3,ASSQDLVSGNTIY
TRBV28,TRBJ1-5,ASASGTGHSNQPQH
TRBV2,TRBJ2-5,ASGRLAGVGTQY
TRBV5-1,TRBJ2-7,ASSPGTTASEQY
TRBV11-1,TRBJ2-1,ASSLKRGVFLF
TRBV5-1,TRBJ2-3,ASSALAGDSTDTQY
TRBV7-8,TRBJ2-3,ASSSGLVGDTQY
TRBV4-3,TRBJ2-7,ASSPREGREQY
TRBV7-6,TRBJ2-2,ASSQDRELF
TRBV7-9,TRBJ2-2,ASSLTTGELF